A selection of T cell receptor beta chains follows, all from one sample in a study of T cell repertoires in cytomegalovirus infection. TCRdb fed the reads into MiXCR, producing one record per CDR3 protein. The repertoire holds approximately 990,000 distinct CDR3 sequences, with 31% as singletons. For these receptors, no antigen is known. The sample was cultured CD8+ T cells from PBMCs, taken from culture after CMV antigen stimulation. These TCRs come from a human donor in good health (CMV status not recorded). Some clones in this sample may be carry-over from other donors' samples. The CDR3 runs from the conserved cysteine through the conserved F or W.

v_gene: TRBV9; CDR3aa: CASSDSVDEQFF
v_gene: TRBV11-3; CDR3aa: CASSPGMNTEAFF
v_gene: TRBV7-6; CDR3aa: CASSHSSGLYQETQYF
v_gene: TRBV6-5; CDR3aa: CASSYSIITQGFSGGANVLTF
v_gene: TRBV29-1; CDR3aa: CSAGGAINNEQFF
v_gene: TRBV27; CDR3aa: CASSLGGALNTDTQYF
v_gene: TRBV6-2/TRBV6-3; CDR3aa: CASSYYRTAADTQYF
v_gene: TRBV24-1; CDR3aa: CATSTGASPLHF
v_gene: TRBV27; CDR3aa: CASSPSANTEAFF
v_gene: TRBV15; CDR3aa: CATSTLAGGTDTQYF
v_gene: TRBV7-2; CDR3aa: CASSLGLNWPQHF
v_gene: TRBV12-5; CDR3aa: CASGLQVMAEAFF
v_gene: TRBV20-1; CDR3aa: CSAVLGGASQPQHF
v_gene: TRBV4-1; CDR3aa: CASSQGGGFYNEQFF
v_gene: TRBV7-9; CDR3aa: CASSFAGGTYGYTF
v_gene: TRBV12-3/TRBV12-4; CDR3aa: CASRGGNTYEQYF
v_gene: TRBV12-3/TRBV12-4; CDR3aa: CASRVGGIMNTEAFF
v_gene: TRBV29-1; CDR3aa: CSVQESGTDTQYF
v_gene: TRBV7-9; CDR3aa: CASSRDLGQETQYF
v_gene: TRBV7-2; CDR3aa: CAASMGVIQETQYF
v_gene: TRBV9; CDR3aa: CASGEEIYGYTF
v_gene: TRBV7-6; CDR3aa: CASSRIHQETQYF
v_gene: TRBV27; CDR3aa: CASSSMQGDQPQHF
v_gene: TRBV5-5; CDR3aa: CASSSHPAGELFF
v_gene: TRBV12-3/TRBV12-4; CDR3aa: CASSLTEKKLSYGYTF
v_gene: TRBV2; CDR3aa: CASIGKGTIYF
v_gene: TRBV12-3/TRBV12-4; CDR3aa: CASSPGQGLNTGELFF
v_gene: TRBV7-6; CDR3aa: CASSLRAGGPPGNIQYF
v_gene: TRBV15; CDR3aa: CATREDRGYNEQFF
v_gene: TRBV19; CDR3aa: CASSQEPRLDMRDQPQHF
v_gene: TRBV12-3/TRBV12-4; CDR3aa: CASRPQGSHYGYTF
v_gene: TRBV28; CDR3aa: CASSWSGTFESYNEQFF
v_gene: TRBV5-4; CDR3aa: CASSRLQGDTQYF
v_gene: TRBV20-1; CDR3aa: CSARARESQPQHF
v_gene: TRBV19; CDR3aa: CASSIDPGSTNEKLFF